One sample yielded the 2 T cell receptor beta chains listed below, sequenced in a study of tumor-infiltrating lymphocytes in primary liver carcinoma. Co-extracting RNA and DNA was done with about 17-31 mg of unsorted bulk tissue as input. The input was approximately 500 ng total RNA; TCR beta cDNA was made from it with a constant-region primer. Libraries covering TCR beta were generated through three nested multiplex PCR rounds (using a slightly modified ARM-PCR). With TRBV1-TRBV30 forward primers and a C-beta reverse primer, the first two PCR rounds were run for about 10 cycles each. TCRdb reanalysed the multiplex PCR reads using MiXCR and keeps one entry per CDR3 protein. This sample has 95,000 to 150,000 distinct CDR3 sequences, with around two thirds found just once. The sequencing sample was made of liver tumor tissue from sampling region 1. As for subset: tumor region T1, superior pole. These receptor sequences come from a woman aged 60-75 years with primary liver carcinoma and hepatitis B virus infection.

The sample holds a few counts of this clonotype. One end of the junction is discordant with germline, which a read error may explain. V and J are TRBV28 and TRBJ2-4; D not resolved. The CDR3 loop spans 14 amino acids. CDR1 is MDHEN and CDR2 is SYDVKM in the germline V gene. CDR3 amino acids: CVSSLGGAKNIQYF. The CDR3 region has the DNA TGTGTCAGCAGTTTAGGTGGGGCCAAAAACATTCAGTACTTC.

Comment on this clonotype: No conserved phenylalanine or tryptophan is present at the end of the CDR3, so a read error is the likely explanation. This chain connects TRBV11-2 to TRBJ2-2, with D tentatively TRBD2 (5 bases). This CDR3 is built from 14 residues. Germline CDR1 SGHAT, CDR2 FQNNGV. This chain's CDR3 is CASSLGSNTGKLFC. The CDR3, as DNA: TGTGCCAGCAGCTTAGGGTCGAACACCGGGAAGCTGTTTTGT.